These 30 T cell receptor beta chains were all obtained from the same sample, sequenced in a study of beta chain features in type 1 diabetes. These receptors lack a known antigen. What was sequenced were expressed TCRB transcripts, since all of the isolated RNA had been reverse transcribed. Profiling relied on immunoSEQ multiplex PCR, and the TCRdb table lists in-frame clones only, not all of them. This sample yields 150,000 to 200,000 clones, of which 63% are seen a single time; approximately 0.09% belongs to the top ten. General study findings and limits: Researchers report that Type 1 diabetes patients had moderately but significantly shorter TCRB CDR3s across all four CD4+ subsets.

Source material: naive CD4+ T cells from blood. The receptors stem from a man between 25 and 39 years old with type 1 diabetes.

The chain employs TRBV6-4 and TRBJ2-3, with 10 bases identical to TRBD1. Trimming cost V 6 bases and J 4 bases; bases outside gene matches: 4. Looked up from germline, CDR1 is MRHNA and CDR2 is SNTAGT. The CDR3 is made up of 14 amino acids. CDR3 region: CASSQTGGADTQYF. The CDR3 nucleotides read TGTGCCAGCAGCCAGACAGGGGGCGCAGATACGCAGTATTTT.

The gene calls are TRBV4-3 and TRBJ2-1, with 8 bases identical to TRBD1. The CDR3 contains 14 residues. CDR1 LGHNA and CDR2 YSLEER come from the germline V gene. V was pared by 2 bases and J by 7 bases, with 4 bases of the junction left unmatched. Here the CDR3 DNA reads TGCGCCAGCAGCCAACCGAACAGGGGGAATGAGCAGTTCTTC. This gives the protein CASSQPNRGNEQFF.

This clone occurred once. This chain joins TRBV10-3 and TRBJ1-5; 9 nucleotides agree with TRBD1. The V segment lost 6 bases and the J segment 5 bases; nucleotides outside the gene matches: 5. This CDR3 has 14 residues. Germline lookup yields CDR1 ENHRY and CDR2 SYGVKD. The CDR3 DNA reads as TGTGCCATCAGGCCGGGACAGGGAGATCAGCCCCAGCATTTT. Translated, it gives CAIRPGQGDQPQHF.

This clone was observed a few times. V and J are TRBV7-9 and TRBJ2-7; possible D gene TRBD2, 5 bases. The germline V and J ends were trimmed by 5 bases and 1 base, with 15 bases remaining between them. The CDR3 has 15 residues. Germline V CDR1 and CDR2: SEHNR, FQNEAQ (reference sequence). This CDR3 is CASSPLSGKSYEQYF. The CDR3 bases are TGTGCCAGCAGCCCCCTTTCGGGAAAATCCTACGAGCAGTACTTC.

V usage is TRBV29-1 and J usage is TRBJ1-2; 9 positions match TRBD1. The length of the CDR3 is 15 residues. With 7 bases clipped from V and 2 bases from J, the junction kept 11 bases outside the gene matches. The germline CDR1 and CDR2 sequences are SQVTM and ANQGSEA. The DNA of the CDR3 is TGCAGCGCAGGGACAGGGTTTACCCTAAACTATGGCTACACCTTC. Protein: CSAGTGFTLNYGYTF. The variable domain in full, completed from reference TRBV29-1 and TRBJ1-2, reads SAVISQKPSRDICQRGTSLTIQCQVDSQVTMMFWYRQQPGQSLTLIATANQGSEATYESGFVIDKFPISRPNLTFSTLTVSNMSPEDSSIYLCSAGTGFTLNYGYTFGSGTRLTVV.

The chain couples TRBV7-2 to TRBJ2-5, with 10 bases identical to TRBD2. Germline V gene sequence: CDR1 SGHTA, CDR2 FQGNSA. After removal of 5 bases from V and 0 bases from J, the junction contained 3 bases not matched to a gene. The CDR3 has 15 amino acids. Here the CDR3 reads CASSQLAGYQETQYF. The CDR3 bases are TGTGCCAGCAGCCAACTAGCGGGGTACCAAGAGACCCAGTACTTC.

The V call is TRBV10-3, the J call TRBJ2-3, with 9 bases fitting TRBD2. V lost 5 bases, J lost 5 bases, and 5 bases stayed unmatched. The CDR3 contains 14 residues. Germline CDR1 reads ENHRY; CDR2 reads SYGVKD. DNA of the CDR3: TGTGCCATCAGTCTTAGCGGGGGACGAGATACGCAGTATTTT. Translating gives CAISLSGGRDTQYF.

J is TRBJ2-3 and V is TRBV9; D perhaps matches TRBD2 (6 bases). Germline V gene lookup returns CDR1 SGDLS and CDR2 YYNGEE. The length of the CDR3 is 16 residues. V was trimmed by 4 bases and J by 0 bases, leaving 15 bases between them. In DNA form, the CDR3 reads TGTGCCAGCAGCCACCGGGACTTCTCTAGCACAGATACGCAGTATTTT. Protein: CASSHRDFSSTDTQYF.

This chain's CDR3 is CASSELTATNEKLFF. In nucleotides, the CDR3 is TGTGCCAGCAGTGAATTAACAGCAACTAATGAAAAACTGTTTTTT. The chain carries TRBV25-1 and TRBJ1-4; D is ambiguous. The length of the CDR3 is 15 residues. Deletions cut 1 base from V and 0 bases from J, with 6 bases between. CDR1 MGHDK and CDR2 SYGVNS come from the germline V gene.

The CDR3 protein is CASSEVSVGEQYF. The CDR3 region has the DNA TGTGCCAGCAGTGAGGTTAGCGTGGGCGAGCAGTACTTC. The chain combines TRBV6-1 with TRBJ2-7; weak D call: TRBD2 (5 bases). The CDR3 length is 13 residues. Looked up from germline, CDR1 is MNHNS and CDR2 is SASEGT. V was shortened by 3 bases and J by 6 bases, with 12 bases between the two germline ends.

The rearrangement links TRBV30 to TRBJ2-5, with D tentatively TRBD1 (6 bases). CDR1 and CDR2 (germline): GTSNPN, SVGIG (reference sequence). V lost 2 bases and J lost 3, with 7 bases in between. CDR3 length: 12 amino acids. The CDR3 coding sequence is TGTGCCTGGAGTACAGGGAAAGAGACCCAGTACTTC. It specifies CAWSTGKETQYF.

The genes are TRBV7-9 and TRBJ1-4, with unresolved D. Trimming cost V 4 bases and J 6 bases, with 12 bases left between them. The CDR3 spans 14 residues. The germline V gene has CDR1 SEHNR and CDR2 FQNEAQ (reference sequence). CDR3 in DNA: TGTGCCAGCAGCTACCGGGATCGGGATGAAAAACTGTTTTTT. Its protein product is CASSYRDRDEKLFF.

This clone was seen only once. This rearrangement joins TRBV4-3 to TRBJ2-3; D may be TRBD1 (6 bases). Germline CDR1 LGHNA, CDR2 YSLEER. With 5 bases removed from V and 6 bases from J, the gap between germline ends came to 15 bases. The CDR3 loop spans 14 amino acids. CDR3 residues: CASSYISGVDTQYF. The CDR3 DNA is TGCGCCAGCAGCTATATCTCAGGGGTTGATACGCAGTATTTT.

The CDR3 is CASSTGTSDEQFF. The CDR3 coding sequence is TGTGCCAGCAGCACGGGGACTAGCGATGAGCAGTTCTTC. The V call is TRBV5-4, the J call TRBJ2-1, with 10 bases identical to TRBD2. The CDR3 has 13 amino acids. The germline V gene encodes CDR1 SGHNT and CDR2 YYREEE (reference sequence). J was trimmed by 8 bases and V by 4 bases; bases with no gene match: 3.

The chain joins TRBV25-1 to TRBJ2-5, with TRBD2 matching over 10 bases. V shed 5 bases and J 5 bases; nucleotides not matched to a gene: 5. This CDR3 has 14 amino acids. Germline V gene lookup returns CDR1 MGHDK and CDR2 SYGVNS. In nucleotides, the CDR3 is TGTGCCAGCAGTAGGACTAGCGGCCCGGAGACCCAGTACTTC. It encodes CASSRTSGPETQYF.

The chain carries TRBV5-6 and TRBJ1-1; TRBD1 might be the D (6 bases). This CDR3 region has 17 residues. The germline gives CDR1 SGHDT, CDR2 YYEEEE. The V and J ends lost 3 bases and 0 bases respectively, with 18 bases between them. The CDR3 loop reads CASSWTATIRVNTEAFF. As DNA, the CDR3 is TGTGCCAGCAGCTGGACAGCAACAATAAGGGTGAACACTGAAGCTTTCTTT.

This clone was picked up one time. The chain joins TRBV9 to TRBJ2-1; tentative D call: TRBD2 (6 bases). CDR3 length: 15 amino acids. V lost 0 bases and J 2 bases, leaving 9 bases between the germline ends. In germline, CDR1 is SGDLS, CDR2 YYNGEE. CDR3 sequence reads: CASSVGGEAYNEQFF. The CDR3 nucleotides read TGTGCCAGCAGCGTAGGCGGGGAAGCCTACAATGAGCAGTTCTTC.

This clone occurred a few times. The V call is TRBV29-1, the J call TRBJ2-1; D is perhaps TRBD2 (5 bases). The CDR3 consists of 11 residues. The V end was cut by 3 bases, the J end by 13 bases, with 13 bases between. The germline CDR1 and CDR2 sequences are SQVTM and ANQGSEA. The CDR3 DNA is TGCAGCGTTGATTTTGCGGGTTCTCAGTTCTTC. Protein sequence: CSVDFAGSQFF.

The CDR3 here is CASRNRPQETQYF. Here the CDR3 DNA reads TGTGCCAGTAGGAACAGGCCGCAAGAGACCCAGTACTTC. This chain links TRBV19 with TRBJ2-5; a possible D gene is TRBD1 (5 bases). The ends were cut back, 6 bases at V and 2 bases at J, with 10 bases in the middle. This CDR3 region has 13 residues. Per the germline V gene, CDR1 is LNHDA and CDR2 is SQIVND (reference sequence). Looking up the rest from reference TRBV19 and TRBJ2-5 gives the full variable domain: DGGITQSPKYLFRKEGQNVTLSCEQNLNHDAMYWYRQDPGQGLRLIYYSQIVNDFQKGDIAEGYSVSREKKESFPLTVTSAQKNPTAFYLCASRNRPQETQYFGPGTRLLVL.

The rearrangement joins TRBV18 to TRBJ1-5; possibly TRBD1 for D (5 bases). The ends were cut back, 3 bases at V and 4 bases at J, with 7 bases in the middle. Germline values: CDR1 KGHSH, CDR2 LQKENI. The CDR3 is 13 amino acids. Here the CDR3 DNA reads TGTGCCAGCTCACCGGGACTGAATCAGCCCCAGCATTTT. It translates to CASSPGLNQPQHF.

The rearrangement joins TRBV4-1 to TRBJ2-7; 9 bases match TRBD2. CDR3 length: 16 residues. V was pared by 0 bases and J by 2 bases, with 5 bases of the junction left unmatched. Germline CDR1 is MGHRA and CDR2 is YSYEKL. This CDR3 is CASSQEAASGTYEQYF. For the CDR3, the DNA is TGCGCCAGCAGCCAAGAGGCGGCTAGCGGGACCTACGAGCAGTACTTC.

CDR3 sequence reads: CAISALTGLETQYF. CDR3 in DNA: TGTGCCATCAGTGCCCTCACAGGGTTAGAGACCCAGTACTTC. The V call is TRBV10-3, the J call TRBJ2-5; TRBD1 might be the D (6 bases). Trimming stripped 4 bases from V and 4 bases from J, with 13 bases between. Germline V lookup: CDR1 ENHRY, CDR2 SYGVKD. CDR3 length: 14 residues.

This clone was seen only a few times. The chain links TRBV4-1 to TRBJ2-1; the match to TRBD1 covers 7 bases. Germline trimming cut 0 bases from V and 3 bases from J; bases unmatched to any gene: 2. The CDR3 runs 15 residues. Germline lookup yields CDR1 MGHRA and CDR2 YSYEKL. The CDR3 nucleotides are TGCGCCAGCAGCCAAGATGGACAGGACTACAATGAGCAGTTCTTC. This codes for CASSQDGQDYNEQFF.

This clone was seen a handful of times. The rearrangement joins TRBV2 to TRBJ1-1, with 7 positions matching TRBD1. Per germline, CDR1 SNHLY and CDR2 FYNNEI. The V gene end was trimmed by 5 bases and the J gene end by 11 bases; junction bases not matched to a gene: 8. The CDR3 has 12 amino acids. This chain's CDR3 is CASSLDRESAFF. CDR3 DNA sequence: TGTGCCAGCAGTCTCGACAGGGAAAGTGCTTTCTTT.

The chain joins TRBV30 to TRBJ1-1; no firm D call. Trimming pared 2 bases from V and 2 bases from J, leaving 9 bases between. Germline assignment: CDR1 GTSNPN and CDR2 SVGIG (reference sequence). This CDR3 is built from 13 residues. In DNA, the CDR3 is TGTGCCTGGAGTCTGACCGAAAACACTGAAGCTTTCTTT. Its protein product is CAWSLTENTEAFF.

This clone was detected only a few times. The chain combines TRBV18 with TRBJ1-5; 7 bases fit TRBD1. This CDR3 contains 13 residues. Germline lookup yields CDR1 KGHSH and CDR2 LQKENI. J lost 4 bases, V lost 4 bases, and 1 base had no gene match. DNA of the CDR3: TGTGCCAGCTCACTACAGGGGAATCAGCCCCAGCATTTT. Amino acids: CASSLQGNQPQHF.

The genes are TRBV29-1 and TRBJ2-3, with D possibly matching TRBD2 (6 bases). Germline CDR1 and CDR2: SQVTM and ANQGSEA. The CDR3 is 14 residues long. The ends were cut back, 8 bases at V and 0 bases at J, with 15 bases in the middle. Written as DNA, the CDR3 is TGCAGCACCACGCGGGACTCTAGCACAGATACGCAGTATTTT. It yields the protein CSTTRDSSTDTQYF.

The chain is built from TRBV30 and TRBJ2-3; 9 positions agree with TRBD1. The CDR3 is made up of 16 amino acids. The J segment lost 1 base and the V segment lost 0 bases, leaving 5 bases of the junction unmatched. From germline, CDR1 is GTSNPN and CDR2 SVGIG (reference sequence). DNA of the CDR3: TGTGCCTGGAGTGTTTCTGGGACAGGGCGCACAGATACGCAGTATTTT. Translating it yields CAWSVSGTGRTDTQYF.

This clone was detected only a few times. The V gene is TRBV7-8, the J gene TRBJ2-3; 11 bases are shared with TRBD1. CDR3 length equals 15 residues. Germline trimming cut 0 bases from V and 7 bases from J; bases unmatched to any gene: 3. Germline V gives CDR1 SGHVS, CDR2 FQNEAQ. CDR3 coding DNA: TGTGCCAGCAGCTTAGCCGGACAGGGGGCTAATACGCAGTATTTT. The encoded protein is CASSLAGQGANTQYF.

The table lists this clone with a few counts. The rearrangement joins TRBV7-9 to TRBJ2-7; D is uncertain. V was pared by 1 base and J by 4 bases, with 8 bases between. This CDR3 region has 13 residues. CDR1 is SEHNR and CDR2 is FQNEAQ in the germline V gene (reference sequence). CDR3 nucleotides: TGTGCCAGCAGCTTAGAGGACGGATACGAGCAGTACTTC. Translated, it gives CASSLEDGYEQYF.